Listed here are 18 T cell receptor beta chains from one sample, sequenced in a study of CD8+CD57+ T cells in acquired aplastic anemia. TCR beta VDJ and CDR3 were profiled, and genomic DNA was the template. TCRdb used MiXCR to reprocess the reads, holding one entry per CDR3 protein. The sample lists roughly 220,000 distinct CDR3 sequences; 50% to 70% were seen once. All sequencing subjects had displayed CD8+CD57+ cell expansion on flow cytometry. What was sequenced was sorted CD4+, CD8+, or CD8+CD57+ T cells (not recorded which) from PBMCs. The receptor set was obtained from a human donor with aplastic anemia.

This chain's CDR3 is CASSAKETQYF. Here the CDR3 DNA reads TGTGCCAGCAGCGCGAAAGAGACCCAGTACTTC. This rearrangement joins TRBV6-5 to TRBJ2-5; D gene uncertain. From germline, CDR1 is MNHEY and CDR2 SVGAGI. The CDR3 runs 11 residues. V was clipped by 6 bases and J by 3 bases, with 5 bases between them.

This clonotype was counted a single time. CDR3 in DNA: TGTGCCATCAGGCCCGGACAGGCCCACGAGCAGTACTTC. Amino acid sequence: CAIRPGQAHEQYF. V usage is TRBV10-3 and J usage is TRBJ2-7; 7 bases fit TRBD1. The V and J ends lost 6 bases and 5 bases, in that order; junction bases with no gene match: 7. CDR3 length: 13 amino acids. Germline V lookup: CDR1 ENHRY, CDR2 SYGVKD.

Points on this clonotype: One end of the junction fails to match germline, which may point to a read error. The chain is built from TRBV7-3 and TRBJ1-2, with D possibly being TRBD1 (5 bases). CDR3 size: 14 residues. Germline CDR1 and CDR2: SGHTA and FQGTGA. The CDR3 spells CAGSLGGTLYGYTF. CDR3 DNA: TGTGCCGGCAGCTTAGGCGGGACGCTCTATGGCTACACCTTC.

This clonotype showed up just a few times. The J gene is TRBJ2-1, the V gene TRBV20-1; 11 bases align to TRBD2. The germline V gene encodes CDR1 DFQATT and CDR2 SNEGSKA (reference sequence). V lost 3 bases to trimming and J lost 4 bases; unmatched junction nucleotides: 2. The CDR3 covers 14 residues. The CDR3 sequence is CSARGTSGYNEQFF. The CDR3 nucleotides are TGCAGTGCTAGGGGGACTAGCGGTTACAATGAGCAGTTCTTC.

Of note for this clonotype: A much bigger clone sits one base away, suggesting this may be a read error. The V and J genes are TRBV6-5 and TRBJ1-1; D is ambiguous. This CDR3 is 13 amino acids long. The germline V gene has CDR1 MNHEY and CDR2 SVGAGI. V was cut by 4 bases and J by 6 bases, with 12 bases left in between. The CDR3 spells CASSSGGSAEAFF. The CDR3 bases are TGTGCCAGCAGTTCCGGAGGGAGCGCTGAAGCTTTCTTT.

The chain has TRBV7-8 and TRBJ2-5; unclear D gene. V gave up 5 bases and J gave up 5 bases, with 12 bases separating them. The germline V gene has CDR1 SGHVS and CDR2 FQNEAQ. This CDR3 region has 13 residues. The CDR3: CASSQVSLETQYF. Written as DNA, the CDR3 is TGTGCCAGCAGCCAGGTATCACTCGAGACCCAGTACTTC.

V usage is TRBV5-6 and J usage is TRBJ2-6; the match to TRBD1 covers 11 bases. Trimming removed 3 bases from V and 0 bases from J; junction bases left unmatched: 2. Germline CDR1 reads SGHDT; CDR2 reads YYEEEE. The CDR3 spans 17 residues. As DNA, the CDR3 is TGTGCCAGCAGCTCCGGGACAGGGGGCTCTGGGGCCAACGTCCTGACTTTC. This gives the protein CASSSGTGGSGANVLTF.

This sequence joins TRBV29-1 and TRBJ2-1; 8 bases agree with TRBD2. The germline V gene encodes CDR1 SQVTM and CDR2 ANQGSEA. CDR3 size: 16 residues. V shed 0 bases and J 2 bases; nucleotides not matched to a gene: 6. The CDR3: CSVEEGAGGTYNEQFF. CDR3 DNA: TGCAGCGTTGAAGAGGGGGCGGGGGGAACCTACAATGAGCAGTTCTTC.

The gene calls are TRBV15 and TRBJ1-1, with D possibly matching TRBD1 (6 bases). CDR1 is LNHNV, CDR2 YYDKDF, per germline (reference sequence). The germline V and J ends were trimmed by 7 bases and 1 base, with 10 bases remaining between them. CDR3 length: 13 amino acids. The CDR3 coding sequence is TGTGCCACCACCGTGGACAGGAACACTGAAGCTTTCTTT. This translates into CATTVDRNTEAFF.

The chain recombines TRBV7-2 with TRBJ2-5, with TRBD1 matching 10 bases. Unmatched junction bases numbered 10, after V lost 4 bases and J lost 5 bases. This CDR3 has 16 amino acids. Germline V gene lookup returns CDR1 SGHTA and CDR2 FQGNSA. The CDR3 is CASSSRTGGSGETQYF. CDR3 coding DNA: TGTGCCAGCAGCTCCAGGACAGGGGGATCGGGCGAGACCCAGTACTTC.

The V and J genes are TRBV10-3 and TRBJ2-1; 7 positions match TRBD2. Germline loops: CDR1 ENHRY, CDR2 SYGVKD. V was clipped by 8 bases and J by 9 bases; unmatched bases: 7. The CDR3 totals 12 residues. The CDR3 here is CAIGRGDVEQFF. CDR3 in DNA: TGTGCCATCGGCCGGGGGGATGTTGAGCAGTTCTTC.

This clonotype was detected a few times. The J gene is TRBJ2-2, the V gene TRBV7-3; tentative D call: TRBD2 (5 bases). Looked up from germline, CDR1 is SGHTA and CDR2 is FQGTGA. V was shortened by 1 base and J by 7 bases, with 7 bases between the two germline ends. This CDR3 spans 13 amino acids. CDR3: CASSLRGNGELFF. The CDR3, as DNA: TGTGCCAGCAGCTTAAGAGGGAACGGGGAGCTGTTTTTT.

V and J are TRBV9 and TRBJ2-2; D might be TRBD2 (7 bases). Trimming removed 0 bases at V and 4 bases at J, with 19 bases between. The CDR3 contains 18 residues. CDR1 and CDR2 (germline): SGDLS, YYNGEE. Here the CDR3 reads CASSVGGGGNHLTGELFF. For the CDR3, the DNA is TGTGCCAGCAGCGTAGGAGGGGGGGGAAACCACCTCACCGGGGAGCTGTTTTTT.

CDR3 bases: TGTGCCAGCAGCTTAGCACTGACGACTAGCACAGATACGCAGTATTTT. Translation gives CASSLALTTSTDTQYF. The V gene is TRBV7-8, the J gene TRBJ2-3; D remains ambiguous. Germline V lookup: CDR1 SGHVS, CDR2 FQNEAQ. CDR3 length: 16 residues. The V end was cut by 0 bases, the J end by 0 bases, with 10 bases between.

This clonotype was detected many times. The chain joins TRBV15 to TRBJ2-1; D call uncertain. Germline values: CDR1 LNHNV, CDR2 YYDKDF (reference sequence). The CDR3 has 15 residues. Trimming left V 5 bases short and J 5 bases short, with 16 bases between. DNA of the CDR3: TGTGCCACCAGCGCCCCGCCCATGGGCAACAATGAGCAGTTCTTC. This gives the protein CATSAPPMGNNEQFF.

The chain joins TRBV12-3 or TRBV12-4 to TRBJ1-3, with D unresolved. The CDR3 has 14 residues. Trimming pared 1 base from V and 4 bases from J, leaving 8 bases between. The CDR3 coding sequence is TGTGCCAGCAGTTTAGGATCGGGGGGAAACACCATATATTTT. It translates to CASSLGSGGNTIYF.

The V call is TRBV2, the J call TRBJ2-7, with 11 bases that match TRBD1. The V gene's germline CDR1 is SNHLY and CDR2 FYNNEI. The V gene end was trimmed by 7 bases and the J gene end by 5 bases; junction bases not matched to a gene: 7. The CDR3 has 14 amino acids. The CDR3 DNA reads TGTGCCAGCAATCTCGGGGACAGGGGGAACGAGCAGTACTTC. Its translation: CASNLGDRGNEQYF.

This chain uses TRBV6-4 with TRBJ2-3; a possible D gene is TRBD1 (5 bases). The CDR3 is made up of 15 amino acids. Germline assignment: CDR1 MRHNA and CDR2 SNTAGT. V was cut by 2 bases and J by 4 bases, with 13 bases left in between. The CDR3 loop is CASSDDPGLADTQYF. CDR3 DNA sequence: TGTGCCAGCAGTGACGACCCAGGGCTGGCAGATACGCAGTATTTT.